The rows below give T cell receptor beta chains drawn from one sample of a study of high-grade serous ovarian cancer treatment subgroups. Generated by immunoSEQ multiplex PCR, the TCRdb table keeps only in-frame clones and is missing some. The table records roughly 5,000 clones, more than 60% of them present only once. The sample taken for sequencing was tumor tissue. These TCRs come from a human donor with high-grade serous ovarian cancer. The CDR3 runs from the conserved cysteine through the conserved F or W. The D gene is left open where the match is weak. Not all rows give a size; the values are once, few, many and, for expanded clones, a class.

clone size: -
D gene: TRBD2
J gene: TRBJ2-3
V gene: TRBV9
CDR3 protein: CASSVGPSGYTDTQYF
CDR3 DNA: TGTGCCAGCAGCGTAGGTCCTAGCGGGTACACAGATACGCAGTATTTT

clone size: -
D gene: -
J gene: TRBJ2-1
V gene: TRBV5-1
CDR3 protein: CASSGLAEYNEQFF
CDR3 DNA: TGCGCCAGCAGCGGGTTAGCGGAATACAATGAGCAGTTCTTC

clone size: -
D gene: TRBD1
J gene: TRBJ2-3
V gene: TRBV11-3
CDR3 protein: CASSPRQGATDTQYF
CDR3 DNA: TGTGCCAGCAGCCCCCGACAGGGGGCAACAGATACGCAGTATTTT

clone size: -
D gene: -
J gene: TRBJ2-1
V gene: TRBV7-2
CDR3 protein: CASSFPRSGASSYNEQFF
CDR3 DNA: TGTGCCAGCAGCTTTCCCCGGTCCGGCGCGAGCTCCTACAATGAGCAGTTCTTC

clone size: -
D gene: -
J gene: TRBJ1-3
V gene: TRBV5-3
CDR3 protein: CASSFLGGEDTIYF
CDR3 DNA: TGTGCCAGCAGCTTCCTGGGGGGGGAGGACACCATATATTTT

clone size: -
D gene: -
J gene: TRBJ2-7
V gene: TRBV18
CDR3 protein: CASSPLFATQRSYEQYF
CDR3 DNA: TGTGCCAGCTCACCACTTTTTGCGACCCAGCGCTCCTACGAGCAGTACTTC

clone size: -
D gene: TRBD1
J gene: TRBJ1-1
V gene: TRBV5-1
CDR3 protein: CASSLGGQGTPGAFF
CDR3 DNA: TGCGCCAGCAGCTTGGGGGGACAGGGCACTCCTGGAGCTTTCTTT

clone size: -
D gene: -
J gene: TRBJ1-1
V gene: TRBV13
CDR3 protein: CASSLGIEAFF
CDR3 DNA: TGTGCCAGCAGCTTAGGTATTGAAGCTTTCTTT

clone size: -
D gene: -
J gene: TRBJ1-2
V gene: TRBV19
CDR3 protein: CASSRDYYGYTF
CDR3 DNA: TGTGCCAGTAGTAGGGACTACTATGGCTACACCTTC

clone size: -
D gene: TRBD2
J gene: TRBJ2-2
V gene: TRBV10-3
CDR3 protein: CAIRKEREPNTGELFF
CDR3 DNA: TGTGCCATCAGGAAAGAGCGGGAGCCTAACACCGGGGAGCTGTTTTTT

clone size: few
D gene: -
J gene: TRBJ1-5
V gene: TRBV6-1
CDR3 protein: CASSEARSGPQHF
CDR3 DNA: TGTGCCAGCAGTGAAGCGCGGTCCGGGCCCCAGCATTTT

clone size: -
D gene: -
J gene: TRBJ1-1
V gene: TRBV29-1
CDR3 protein: CSGTGYMGTEAFF
CDR3 DNA: TGCAGCGGTACAGGGTATATGGGCACTGAAGCTTTCTTT

clone size: once
D gene: TRBD2
J gene: TRBJ2-1
V gene: TRBV23-1
CDR3 protein: CASSPPIRGTSGIWLSYNEQFF
CDR3 DNA: TGCGCCAGCAGTCCCCCTATCAGAGGGACTAGCGGGATCTGGCTCTCCTACAATGAGCAGTTCTTC

clone size: -
D gene: TRBD2
J gene: TRBJ2-2
V gene: TRBV7-6
CDR3 protein: CASSSPGGAGGELFF
CDR3 DNA: TGTGCCAGCAGCTCCCCGGGGGGGGCCGGCGGGGAGCTGTTTTTT

clone size: -
D gene: -
J gene: TRBJ2-7
V gene: TRBV18
CDR3 protein: CASSPGVGAYEQYF
CDR3 DNA: TGTGCCAGCTCTCCAGGGGTGGGAGCCTACGAGCAGTACTTC

clone size: once
D gene: -
J gene: TRBJ2-5
V gene: TRBV7-9
CDR3 protein: CASSQGWRGQETQYF
CDR3 DNA: TGTGCCAGCAGCCAGGGGTGGCGCGGCCAAGAGACCCAGTACTTC

clone size: -
D gene: -
J gene: TRBJ2-7
V gene: TRBV19
CDR3 protein: CASSPHIGRGSEQYF
CDR3 DNA: TGTGCCAGTAGTCCCCACATAGGACGGGGTAGCGAGCAGTACTTC

clone size: -
D gene: TRBD1
J gene: TRBJ2-1
V gene: TRBV7-9
CDR3 protein: CASSPLGTVSLGEQFF
CDR3 DNA: TGTGCCAGCAGCCCGCTCGGGACAGTCTCGCTAGGTGAGCAGTTCTTC

clone size: -
D gene: -
J gene: TRBJ2-2
V gene: TRBV5-4
CDR3 protein: CASIMTEGELFF
CDR3 DNA: TGTGCCAGCATCATGACTGAGGGGGAGCTGTTTTTT

clone size: -
D gene: -
J gene: TRBJ2-2
V gene: TRBV7-3
CDR3 protein: CASSGRDMGGELFF
CDR3 DNA: TGTGCCAGCAGCGGACGGGATATGGGCGGGGAGCTGTTTTTT

clone size: -
D gene: TRBD2
J gene: TRBJ2-3
V gene: TRBV19
CDR3 protein: CASSKPSRGVRTDTQYF
CDR3 DNA: TGTGCCAGTAGTAAGCCCTCGCGGGGGGTTCGCACAGATACGCAGTATTTT

clone size: once
D gene: -
J gene: TRBJ2-3
V gene: TRBV29-1
CDR3 protein: CSVVEGWVTDTQYF
CDR3 DNA: TGCAGCGTTGTGGAGGGGTGGGTCACAGATACGCAGTATTTT

clone size: -
D gene: -
J gene: TRBJ2-3
V gene: TRBV7-9
CDR3 protein: CASSLSFTSSEYF
CDR3 DNA: TGTGCCAGCAGCTTAAGCTTCACCTCCTCGGAGTATTTT

clone size: few
D gene: -
J gene: TRBJ1-1
V gene: TRBV19
CDR3 protein: CASSIGNTEAFF
CDR3 DNA: TGTGCCAGTAGTATCGGGAACACTGAAGCTTTCTTT

clone size: -
D gene: -
J gene: TRBJ2-4
V gene: TRBV19
CDR3 protein: CASSSRTLNRNIQYF
CDR3 DNA: TGTGCCAGTAGTTCCCGGACACTTAACAGAAACATTCAGTACTTC

clone size: -
D gene: TRBD2
J gene: TRBJ2-1
V gene: TRBV7-7
CDR3 protein: CASSLGPSGDNEQFF
CDR3 DNA: TGTGCCAGCAGCTTAGGTCCTAGCGGGGACAATGAGCAGTTCTTC

clone size: -
D gene: -
J gene: TRBJ1-3
V gene: TRBV14
CDR3 protein: CASSRGSSGNTIYF
CDR3 DNA: TGTGCCAGCAGCCGGGGTAGCTCTGGAAACACCATATATTTT